This T cell receptor (beta chain) was identified during a study of identical twins. The study, taken as a whole, reports: Researchers caution that invariant MAIT and iNKT cells could partly confound zero-insertion analyses.

This clonotype was recorded many times. What it binds is unknown. The germline gives CDR1 SEHNR, CDR2 FQNEAQ (reference sequence). The V and J ends lost 4 bases and 5 bases, in that order; junction bases with no gene match: 9. This CDR3 is built from 15 residues. TCRdb reprocessed the 5' RACE reads via MiXCR and lists one record per CDR3 protein. The data hold about 570,000 distinct CDR3 sequences, with around a tenth observed a single time. This sample also appeared in a second study, on yellow fever vaccine responses in identical twins.

Sequenced input: PBMCs. The TCR was taken from a woman under 30 in good health. The chain links TRBV7-9 to TRBJ2-5; 8 bases agree with TRBD2. This CDR3 reads CASSSQRGSLETQYF. The CDR3 coding sequence is TGTGCCAGCAGCTCCCAGCGGGGGTCGTTGGAGACCCAGTACTTC.